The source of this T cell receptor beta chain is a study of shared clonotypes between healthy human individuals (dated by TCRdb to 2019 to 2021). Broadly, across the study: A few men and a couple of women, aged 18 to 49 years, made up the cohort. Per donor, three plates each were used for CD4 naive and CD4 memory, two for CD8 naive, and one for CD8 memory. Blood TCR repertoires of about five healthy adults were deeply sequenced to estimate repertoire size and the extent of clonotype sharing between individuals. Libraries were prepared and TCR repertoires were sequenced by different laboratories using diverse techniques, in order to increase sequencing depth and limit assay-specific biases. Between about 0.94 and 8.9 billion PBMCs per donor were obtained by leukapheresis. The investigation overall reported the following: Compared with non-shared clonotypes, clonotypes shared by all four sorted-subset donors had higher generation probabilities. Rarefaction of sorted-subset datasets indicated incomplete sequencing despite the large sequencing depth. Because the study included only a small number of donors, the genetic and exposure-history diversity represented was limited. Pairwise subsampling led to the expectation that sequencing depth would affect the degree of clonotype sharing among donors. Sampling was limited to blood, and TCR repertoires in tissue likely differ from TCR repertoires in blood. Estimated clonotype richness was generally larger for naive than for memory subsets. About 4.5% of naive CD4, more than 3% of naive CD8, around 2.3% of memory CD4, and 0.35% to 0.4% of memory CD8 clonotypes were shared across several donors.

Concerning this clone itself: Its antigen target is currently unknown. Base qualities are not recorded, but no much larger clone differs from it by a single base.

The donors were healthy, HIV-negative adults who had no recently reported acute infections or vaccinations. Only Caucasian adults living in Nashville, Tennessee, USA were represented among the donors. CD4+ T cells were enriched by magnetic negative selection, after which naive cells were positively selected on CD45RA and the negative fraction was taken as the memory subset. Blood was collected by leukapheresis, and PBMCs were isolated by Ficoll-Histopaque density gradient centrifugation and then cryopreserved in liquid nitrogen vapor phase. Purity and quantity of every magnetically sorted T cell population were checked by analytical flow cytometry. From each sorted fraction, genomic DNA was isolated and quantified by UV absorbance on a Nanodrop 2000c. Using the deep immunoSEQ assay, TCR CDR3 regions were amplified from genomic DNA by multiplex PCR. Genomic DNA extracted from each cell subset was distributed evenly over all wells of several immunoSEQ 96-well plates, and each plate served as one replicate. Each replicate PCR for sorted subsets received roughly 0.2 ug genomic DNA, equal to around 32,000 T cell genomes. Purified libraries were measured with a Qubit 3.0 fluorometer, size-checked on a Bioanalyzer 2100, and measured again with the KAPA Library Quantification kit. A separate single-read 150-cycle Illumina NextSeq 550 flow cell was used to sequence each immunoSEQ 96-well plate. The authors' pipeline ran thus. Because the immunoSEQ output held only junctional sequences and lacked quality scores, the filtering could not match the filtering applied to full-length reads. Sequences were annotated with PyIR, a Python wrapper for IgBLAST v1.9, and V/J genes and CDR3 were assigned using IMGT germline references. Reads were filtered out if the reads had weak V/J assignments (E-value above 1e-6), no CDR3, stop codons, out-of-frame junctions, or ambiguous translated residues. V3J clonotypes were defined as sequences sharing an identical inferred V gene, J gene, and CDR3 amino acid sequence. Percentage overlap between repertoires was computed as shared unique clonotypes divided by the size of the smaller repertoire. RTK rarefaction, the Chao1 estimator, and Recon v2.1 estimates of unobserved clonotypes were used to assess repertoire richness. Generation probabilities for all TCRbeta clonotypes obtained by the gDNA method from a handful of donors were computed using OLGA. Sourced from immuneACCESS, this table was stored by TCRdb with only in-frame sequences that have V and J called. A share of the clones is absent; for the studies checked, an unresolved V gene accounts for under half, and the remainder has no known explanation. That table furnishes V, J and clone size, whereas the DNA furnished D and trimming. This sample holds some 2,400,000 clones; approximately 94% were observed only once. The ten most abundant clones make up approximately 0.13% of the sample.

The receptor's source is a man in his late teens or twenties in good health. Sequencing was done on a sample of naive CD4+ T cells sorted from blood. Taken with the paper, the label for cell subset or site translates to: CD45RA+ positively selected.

The CDR3 is CASSGLAGTVRGETQYF. At the DNA level, the sequence is TGTGCCAGCAGCGGACTAGCGGGAACCGTTCGGGGAGAGACCCAGTACTTC. The V gene is TRBV5-4 and the J gene is TRBJ2-5; 12 bases in the middle match TRBD2. The germline V end is reduced by 4 bases and the J end by 4 bases; junction bases left unmatched: 11. From cysteine to phenylalanine, the CDR3 is 17 amino acids long. Of the read, only the CDR3 DNA is kept; its 51 bases are in frame from base 1. CDR1 and CDR2 are read off the germline V gene (reference sequence) as SGHNT and YYREEE.